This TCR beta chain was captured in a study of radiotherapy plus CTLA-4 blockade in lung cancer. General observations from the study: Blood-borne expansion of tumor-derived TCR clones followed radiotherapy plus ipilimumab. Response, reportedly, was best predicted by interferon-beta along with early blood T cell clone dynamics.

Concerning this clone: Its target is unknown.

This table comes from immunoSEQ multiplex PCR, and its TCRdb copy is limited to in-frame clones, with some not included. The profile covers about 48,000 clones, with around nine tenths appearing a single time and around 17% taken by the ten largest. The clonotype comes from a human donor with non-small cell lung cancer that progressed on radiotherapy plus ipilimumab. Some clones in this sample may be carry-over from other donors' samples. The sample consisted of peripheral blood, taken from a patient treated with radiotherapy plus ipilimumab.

The CDR3 is CASSWGTPGDEQYF. The CDR3 nucleotides read TGCGCCAGCAGCTGGGGGACGCCGGGGGACGAGCAGTACTTC. This chain uses TRBV5-1 with TRBJ2-7; D may be TRBD2 (6 bases). The CDR3 sequence is 14 residues long. V was trimmed by 3 bases and J by 5 bases, leaving 15 bases between them. The germline gives CDR1 SGHRS, CDR2 YFSETQ.